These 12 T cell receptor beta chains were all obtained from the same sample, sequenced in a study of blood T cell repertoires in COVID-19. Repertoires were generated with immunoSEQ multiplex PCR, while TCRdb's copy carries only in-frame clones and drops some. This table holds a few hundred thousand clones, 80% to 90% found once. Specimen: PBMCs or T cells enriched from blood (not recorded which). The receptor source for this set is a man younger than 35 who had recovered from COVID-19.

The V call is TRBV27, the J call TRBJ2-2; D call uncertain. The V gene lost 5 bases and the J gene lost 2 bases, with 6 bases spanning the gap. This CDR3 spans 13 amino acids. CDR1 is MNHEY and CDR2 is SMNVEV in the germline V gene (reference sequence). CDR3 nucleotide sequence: TGTGCCAGCAGTGGCCGCAACACCGGGGAGCTGTTTTTT. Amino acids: CASSGRNTGELFF.

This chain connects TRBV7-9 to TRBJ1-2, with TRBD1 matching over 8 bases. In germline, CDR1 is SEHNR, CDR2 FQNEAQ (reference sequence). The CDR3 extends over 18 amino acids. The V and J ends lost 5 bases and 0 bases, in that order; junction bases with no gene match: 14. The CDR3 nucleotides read TGTGCCAGCAGCCCAGAAAAAGGGACAGGCCCCGCTAACTATGGCTACACCTTC. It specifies CASSPEKGTGPANYGYTF.

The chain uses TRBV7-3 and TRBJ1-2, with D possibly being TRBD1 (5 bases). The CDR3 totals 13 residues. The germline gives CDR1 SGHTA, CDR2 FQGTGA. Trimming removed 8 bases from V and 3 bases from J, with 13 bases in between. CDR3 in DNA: TGTGCCAGCCGCGGCCAGGGTGACTATGGCTACACCTTC. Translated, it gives CASRGQGDYGYTF. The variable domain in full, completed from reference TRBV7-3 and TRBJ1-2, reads GAGVSQTPSNKVTEKGKYVELRCDPISGHTALYWYRQSLGQGPEFLIYFQGTGAADDSGLPNDRFFAVRPEGSVSTLKIQRTERGDSAVYLCASRGQGDYGYTFGSGTRLTVV.

The chain's CDR3 is CASSFWGDRATEAFF. For the CDR3, the DNA is TGTGCCAGCAGTTTTTGGGGAGACAGGGCCACTGAAGCTTTCTTT. This chain uses TRBV27 with TRBJ1-1, with 7 bases matching TRBD1. The V gene's germline CDR1 is MNHEY and CDR2 SMNVEV (reference sequence). After removal of 3 bases from V and 4 bases from J, the junction contained 8 bases not matched to a gene. CDR3 size: 15 residues.

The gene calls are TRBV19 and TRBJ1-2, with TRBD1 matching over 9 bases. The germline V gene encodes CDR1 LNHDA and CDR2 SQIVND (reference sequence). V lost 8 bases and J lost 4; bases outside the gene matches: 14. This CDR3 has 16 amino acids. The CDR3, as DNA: TGTGCCAGTGGAATAGTGACAGGGGGACCTGGCTATGGCTACACCTTC. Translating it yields CASGIVTGGPGYGYTF.

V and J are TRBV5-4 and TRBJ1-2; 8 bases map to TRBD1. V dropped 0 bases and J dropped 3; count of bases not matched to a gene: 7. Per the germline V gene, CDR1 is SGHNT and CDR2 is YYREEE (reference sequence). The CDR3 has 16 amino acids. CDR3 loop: CASSLDGTGVYYGYTF. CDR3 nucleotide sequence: TGTGCCAGCAGCTTGGACGGGACAGGTGTCTACTATGGCTACACCTTC.

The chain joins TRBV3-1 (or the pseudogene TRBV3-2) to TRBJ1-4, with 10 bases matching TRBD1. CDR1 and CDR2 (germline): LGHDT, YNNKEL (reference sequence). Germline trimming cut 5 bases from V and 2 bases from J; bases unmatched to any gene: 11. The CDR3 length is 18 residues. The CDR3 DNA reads TGTGCCAGCAGCTCCACGCGGGACAGGGGAATTACTAATGAAAAACTGTTTTTT. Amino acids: CASSSTRDRGITNEKLFF.

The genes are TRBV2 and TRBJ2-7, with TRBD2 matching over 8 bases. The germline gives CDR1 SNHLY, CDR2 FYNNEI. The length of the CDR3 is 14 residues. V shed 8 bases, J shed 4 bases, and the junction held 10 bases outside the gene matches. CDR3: CASGGLAGGYEQYF. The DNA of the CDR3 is TGTGCCAGCGGCGGGCTAGCGGGCGGATACGAGCAGTACTTC. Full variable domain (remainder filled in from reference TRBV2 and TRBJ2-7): EPEVTQTPSHQVTQMGQEVILRCVPISNHLYFYWYRQILGQKVEFLVSFYNNEISEKSEIFDDQFSVERPDGSNFTLKIRSTKLEDSAMYFCASGGLAGGYEQYFGPGTRLTVT.

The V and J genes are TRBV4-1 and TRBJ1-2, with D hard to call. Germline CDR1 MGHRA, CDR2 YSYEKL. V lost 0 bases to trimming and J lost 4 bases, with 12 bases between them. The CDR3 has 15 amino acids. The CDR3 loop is CASSQDLGGIYGYTF. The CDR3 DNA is TGCGCCAGCAGCCAAGATCTGGGAGGGATCTATGGCTACACCTTC.

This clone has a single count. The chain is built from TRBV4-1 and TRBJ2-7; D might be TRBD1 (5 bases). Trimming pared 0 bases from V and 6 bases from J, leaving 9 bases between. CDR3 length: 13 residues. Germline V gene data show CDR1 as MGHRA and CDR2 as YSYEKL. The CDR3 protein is CASSQEPQAEQYF. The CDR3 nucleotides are TGCGCCAGCAGCCAAGAACCACAGGCCGAGCAGTACTTC.

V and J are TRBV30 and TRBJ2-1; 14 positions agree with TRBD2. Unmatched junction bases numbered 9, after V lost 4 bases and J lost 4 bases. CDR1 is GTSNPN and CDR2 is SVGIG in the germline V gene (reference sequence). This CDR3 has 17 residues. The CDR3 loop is CAWTLSGTSGSYNEQFF. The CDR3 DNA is TGTGCCTGGACCCTCTCTGGGACTAGCGGGAGTTACAATGAGCAGTTCTTC.

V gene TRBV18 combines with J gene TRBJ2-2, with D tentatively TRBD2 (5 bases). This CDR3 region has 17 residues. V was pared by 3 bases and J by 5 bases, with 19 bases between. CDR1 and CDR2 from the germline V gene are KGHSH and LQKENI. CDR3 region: CASSPLSPELGTGELFF. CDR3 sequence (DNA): TGTGCCAGCTCACCCCTGTCCCCGGAACTAGGGACCGGGGAGCTGTTTTTT.